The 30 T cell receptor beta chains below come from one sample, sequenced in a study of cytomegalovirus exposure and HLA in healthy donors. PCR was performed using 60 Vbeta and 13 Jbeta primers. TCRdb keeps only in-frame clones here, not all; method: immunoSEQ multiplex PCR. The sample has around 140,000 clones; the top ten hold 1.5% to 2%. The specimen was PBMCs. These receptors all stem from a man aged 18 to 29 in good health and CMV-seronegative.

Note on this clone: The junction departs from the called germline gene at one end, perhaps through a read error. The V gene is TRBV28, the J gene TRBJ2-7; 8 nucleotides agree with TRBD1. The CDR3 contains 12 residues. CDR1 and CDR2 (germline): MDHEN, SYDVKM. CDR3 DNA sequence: TGTGCCAGCAGTGTTAATCGGGACAGGCTTATCTTC. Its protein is CASSVNRDRLIF.

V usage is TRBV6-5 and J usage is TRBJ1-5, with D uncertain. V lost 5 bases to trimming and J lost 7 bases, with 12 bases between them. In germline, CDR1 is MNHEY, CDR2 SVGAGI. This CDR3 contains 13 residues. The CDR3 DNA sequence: TGTGCCAGCAGTGACGAGGCCCGGCAGCCCCAGCATTTT. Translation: CASSDEARQPQHF.

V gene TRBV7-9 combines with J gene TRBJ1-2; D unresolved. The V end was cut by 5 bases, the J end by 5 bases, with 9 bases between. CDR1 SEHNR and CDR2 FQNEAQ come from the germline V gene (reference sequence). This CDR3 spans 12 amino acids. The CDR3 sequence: CASSPGSYGYTF. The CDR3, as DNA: TGTGCCAGCAGCCCTGGCTCGTATGGCTACACCTTC.

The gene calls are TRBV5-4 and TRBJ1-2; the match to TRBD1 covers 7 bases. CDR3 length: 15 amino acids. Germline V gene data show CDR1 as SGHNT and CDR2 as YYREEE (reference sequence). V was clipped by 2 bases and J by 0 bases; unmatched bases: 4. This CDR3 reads CASSFPTGANYGYTF. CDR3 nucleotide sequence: TGTGCCAGCAGCTTCCCTACAGGGGCTAACTATGGCTACACCTTC.

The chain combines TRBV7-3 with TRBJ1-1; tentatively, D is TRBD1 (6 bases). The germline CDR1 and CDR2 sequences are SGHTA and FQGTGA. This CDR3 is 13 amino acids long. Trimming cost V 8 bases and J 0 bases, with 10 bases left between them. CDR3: CASAGGLNTEAFF. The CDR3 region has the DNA TGTGCCAGCGCGGGGGGCTTGAACACTGAAGCTTTCTTT.

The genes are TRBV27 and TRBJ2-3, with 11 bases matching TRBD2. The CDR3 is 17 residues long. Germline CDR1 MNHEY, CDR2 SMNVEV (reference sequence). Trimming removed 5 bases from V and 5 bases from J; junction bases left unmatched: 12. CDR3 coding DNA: TGTGCCAGCAGTCACAATCAACTAGCGGGAGTGCTAGATACGCAGTATTTT. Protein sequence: CASSHNQLAGVLDTQYF.

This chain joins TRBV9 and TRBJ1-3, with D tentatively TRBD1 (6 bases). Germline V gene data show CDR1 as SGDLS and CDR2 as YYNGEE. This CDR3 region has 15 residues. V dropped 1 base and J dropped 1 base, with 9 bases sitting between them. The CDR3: CASSVTGLSGNTIYF. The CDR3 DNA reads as TGTGCCAGCAGCGTAACAGGGCTATCTGGAAACACCATATATTTT.

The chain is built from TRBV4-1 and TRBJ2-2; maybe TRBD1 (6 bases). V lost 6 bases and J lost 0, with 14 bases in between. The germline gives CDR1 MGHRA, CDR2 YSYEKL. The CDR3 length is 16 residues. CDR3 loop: CASREQGFANTGELFF. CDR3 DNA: TGCGCCAGCAGGGAACAGGGTTTCGCGAACACCGGGGAGCTGTTTTTT.

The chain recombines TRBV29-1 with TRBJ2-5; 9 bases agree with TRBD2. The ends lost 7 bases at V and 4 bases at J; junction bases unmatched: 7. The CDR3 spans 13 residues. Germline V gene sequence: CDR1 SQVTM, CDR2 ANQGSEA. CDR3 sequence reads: CSATLAGPETQYF. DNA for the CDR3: TGCAGCGCAACACTAGCGGGCCCAGAGACCCAGTACTTC.

CDR3 region: CASMVLRLGVQGRNEAFF. In DNA form, the CDR3 reads TGTGCCAGCATGGTTCTACGATTGGGTGTTCAGGGGCGAAATGAAGCTTTCTTT. V is TRBV28 and J is TRBJ1-1; possibly TRBD1 for D (6 bases). V shed 7 bases and J shed 7 bases, with 31 bases lying between them. This CDR3 region has 18 residues. Germline V gene sequence: CDR1 MDHEN, CDR2 SYDVKM.

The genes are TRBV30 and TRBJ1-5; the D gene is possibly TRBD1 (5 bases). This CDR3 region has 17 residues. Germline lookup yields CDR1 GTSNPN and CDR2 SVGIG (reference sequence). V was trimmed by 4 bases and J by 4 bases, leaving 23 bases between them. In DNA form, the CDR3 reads TGTGCCTGGACCCCGGGCGGGGCACAGCTGCTTAATCAGCCCCAGCATTTT. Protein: CAWTPGGAQLLNQPQHF. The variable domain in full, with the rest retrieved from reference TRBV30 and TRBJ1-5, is SQTIHQWPATLVQPVGSPLSLECTVEGTSNPNLYWYRQAAGRGLQLLFYSVGIGQISSEVPQNLSASRPQDRQFILSSKKLLLSDSGFYLCAWTPGGAQLLNQPQHFGDGTRLSIL.

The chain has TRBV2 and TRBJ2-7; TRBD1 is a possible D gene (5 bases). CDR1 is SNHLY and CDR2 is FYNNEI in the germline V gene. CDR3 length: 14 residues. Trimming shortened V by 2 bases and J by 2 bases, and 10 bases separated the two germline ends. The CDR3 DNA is TGTGCCAGCAGTGAATATCAGGGCCCCTACGAGCAGTACTTC. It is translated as CASSEYQGPYEQYF.

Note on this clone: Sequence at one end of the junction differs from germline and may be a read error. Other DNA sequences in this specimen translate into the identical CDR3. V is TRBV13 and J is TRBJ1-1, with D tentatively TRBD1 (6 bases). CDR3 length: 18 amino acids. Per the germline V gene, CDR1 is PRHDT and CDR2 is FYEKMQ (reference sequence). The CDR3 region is CASSLRSRLRGGFNEAFF. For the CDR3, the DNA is TGTGCCAGTAGCTTAAGGTCGCGGTTGAGAGGGGGATTTAATGAAGCTTTCTTT.

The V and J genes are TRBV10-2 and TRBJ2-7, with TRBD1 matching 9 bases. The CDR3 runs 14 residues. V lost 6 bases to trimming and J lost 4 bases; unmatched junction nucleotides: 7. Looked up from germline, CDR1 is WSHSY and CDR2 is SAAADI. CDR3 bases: TGCGCCAGCAGGATCCGGGACAGGGTTTACGAGCAGTACTTC. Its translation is CASRIRDRVYEQYF.

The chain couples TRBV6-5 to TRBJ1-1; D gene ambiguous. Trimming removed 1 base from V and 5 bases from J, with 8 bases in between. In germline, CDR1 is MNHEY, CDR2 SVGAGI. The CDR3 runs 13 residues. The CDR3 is CASSYLGRTEAFF. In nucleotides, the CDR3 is TGTGCCAGCAGTTACTTGGGCAGGACTGAAGCTTTCTTT.

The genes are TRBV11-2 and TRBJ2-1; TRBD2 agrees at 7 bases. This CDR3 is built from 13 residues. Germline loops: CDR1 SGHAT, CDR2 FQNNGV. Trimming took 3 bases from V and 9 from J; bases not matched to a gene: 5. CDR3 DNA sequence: TGTGCCAGCAGCTTTGTGGGACTACTTGAGCAGTTCTTC. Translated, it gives CASSFVGLLEQFF. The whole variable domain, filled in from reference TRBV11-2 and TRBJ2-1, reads EAGVAQSPRYKIIEKRQSVAFWCNPISGHATLYWYQQILGQGPKLLIQFQNNGVVDDSQLPKDRFSAERLKGVDSTLKIQPAKLEDSAVYLCASSFVGLLEQFFGPGTRLTVL.

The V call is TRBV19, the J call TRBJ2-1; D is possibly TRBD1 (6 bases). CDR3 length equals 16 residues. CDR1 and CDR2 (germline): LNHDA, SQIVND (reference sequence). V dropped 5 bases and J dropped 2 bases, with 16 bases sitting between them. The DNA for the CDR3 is TGTGCCAGTAGTGTGAGAGGTACAGGGACCTACAATGAGCAGTTCTTC. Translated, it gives CASSVRGTGTYNEQFF.

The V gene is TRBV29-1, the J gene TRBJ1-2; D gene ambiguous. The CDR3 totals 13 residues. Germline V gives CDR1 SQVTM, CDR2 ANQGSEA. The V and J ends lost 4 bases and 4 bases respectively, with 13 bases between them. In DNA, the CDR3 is TGCAGCGTTGTTGGGGAGGGCCTCTATGGCTACACCTTC. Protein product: CSVVGEGLYGYTF.

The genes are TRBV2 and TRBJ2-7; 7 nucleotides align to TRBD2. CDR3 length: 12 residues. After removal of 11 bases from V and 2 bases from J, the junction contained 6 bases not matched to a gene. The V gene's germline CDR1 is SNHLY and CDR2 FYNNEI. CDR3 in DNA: TGTGCCGGTGCTAGCGGAACCTACGAGCAGTACTTC. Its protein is CAGASGTYEQYF.

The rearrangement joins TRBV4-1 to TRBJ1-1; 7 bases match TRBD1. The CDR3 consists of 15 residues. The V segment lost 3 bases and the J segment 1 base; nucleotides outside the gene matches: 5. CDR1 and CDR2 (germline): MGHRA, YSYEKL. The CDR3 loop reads CASSHAQGSNTEAFF. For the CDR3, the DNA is TGCGCCAGCAGCCACGCACAGGGGTCGAACACTGAAGCTTTCTTT.

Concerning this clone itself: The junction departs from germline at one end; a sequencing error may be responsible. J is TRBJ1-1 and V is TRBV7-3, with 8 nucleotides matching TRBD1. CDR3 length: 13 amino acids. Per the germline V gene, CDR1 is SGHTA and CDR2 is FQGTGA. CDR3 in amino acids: CASTLDRGTEAFF. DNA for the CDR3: TGTGCCAGCACCTTAGACAGGGGTACTGAAGCTTTCTTT. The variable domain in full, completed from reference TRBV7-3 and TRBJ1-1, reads GAGVSQTPSNKVTEKGKYVELRCDPISGHTALYWYRQSLGQGPEFLIYFQGTGAADDSGLPNDRFFAVRPEGSVSTLKIQRTERGDSAVYLCASTLDRGTEAFFGQGTRLTVV.

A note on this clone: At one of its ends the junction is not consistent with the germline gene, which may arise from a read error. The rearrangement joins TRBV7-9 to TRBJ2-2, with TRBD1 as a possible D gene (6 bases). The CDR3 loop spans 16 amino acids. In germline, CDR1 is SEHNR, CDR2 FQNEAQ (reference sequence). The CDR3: CASSLAGALYTGELFF. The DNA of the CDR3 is TGTGCCAGCAGCCTAGCAGGGGCTCTATACACCGGGGAGCTGTTTTTT.

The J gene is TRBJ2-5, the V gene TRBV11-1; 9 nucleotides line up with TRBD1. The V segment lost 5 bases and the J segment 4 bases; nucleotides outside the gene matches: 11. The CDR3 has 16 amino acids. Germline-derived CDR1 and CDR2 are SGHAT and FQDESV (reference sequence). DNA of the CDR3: TGTGCCAGCAGCCCAACCAGGGACAGGGTTCGAGAGACCCAGTACTTC. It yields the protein CASSPTRDRVRETQYF.

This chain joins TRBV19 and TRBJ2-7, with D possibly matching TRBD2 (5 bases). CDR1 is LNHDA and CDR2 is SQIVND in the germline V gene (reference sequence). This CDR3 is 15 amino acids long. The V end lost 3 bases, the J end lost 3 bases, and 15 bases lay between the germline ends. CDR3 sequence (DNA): TGTGCCAGTAGTATCGGGGTGTCGATGTACTACGAGCAGTACTTC. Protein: CASSIGVSMYYEQYF.

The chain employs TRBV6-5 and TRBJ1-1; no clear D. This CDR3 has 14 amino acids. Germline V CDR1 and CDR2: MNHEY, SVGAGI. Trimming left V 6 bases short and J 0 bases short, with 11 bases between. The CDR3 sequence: CASRVAAVNTEAFF. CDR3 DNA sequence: TGTGCCAGCAGGGTCGCCGCGGTGAACACTGAAGCTTTCTTT.

This chain's CDR3 is CSVEGGTDNEQFF. In DNA form, the CDR3 reads TGCAGCGTTGAAGGCGGGACAGACAATGAGCAGTTCTTC. The genes are TRBV29-1 and TRBJ2-1, with D possibly matching TRBD1 (7 bases). Germline V gives CDR1 SQVTM, CDR2 ANQGSEA. The V end was cut by 1 base, the J end by 5 bases, with 9 bases between. The CDR3 length is 13 residues.

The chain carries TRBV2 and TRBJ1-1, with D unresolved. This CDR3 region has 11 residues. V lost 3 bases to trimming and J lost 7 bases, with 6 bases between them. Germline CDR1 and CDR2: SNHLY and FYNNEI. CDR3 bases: TGTGCCAGCAGTGAGAGGTATGAAGCTTTCTTT. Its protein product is CASSERYEAFF. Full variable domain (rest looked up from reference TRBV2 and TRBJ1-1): EPEVTQTPSHQVTQMGQEVILRCVPISNHLYFYWYRQILGQKVEFLVSFYNNEISEKSEIFDDQFSVERPDGSNFTLKIRSTKLEDSAMYFCASSERYEAFFGQGTRLTVV.

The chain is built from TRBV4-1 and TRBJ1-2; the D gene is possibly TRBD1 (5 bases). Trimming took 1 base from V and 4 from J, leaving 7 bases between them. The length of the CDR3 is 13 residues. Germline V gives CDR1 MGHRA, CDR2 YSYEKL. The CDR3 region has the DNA TGCGCCAGCAGCCAAGGGGGGGGCTATGGCTACACCTTC. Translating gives CASSQGGGYGYTF.

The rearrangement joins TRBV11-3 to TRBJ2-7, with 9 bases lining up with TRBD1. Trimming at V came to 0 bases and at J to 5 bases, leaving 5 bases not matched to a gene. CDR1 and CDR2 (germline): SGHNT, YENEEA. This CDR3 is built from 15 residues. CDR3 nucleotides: TGTGCCAGCAGCTTAGAGGGGACAGGGTATGACGAGCAGTACTTC. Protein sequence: CASSLEGTGYDEQYF.

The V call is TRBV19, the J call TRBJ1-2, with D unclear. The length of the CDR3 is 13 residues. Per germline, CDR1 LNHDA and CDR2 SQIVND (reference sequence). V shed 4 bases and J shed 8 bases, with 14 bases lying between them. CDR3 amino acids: CASSTRNVRGYTF. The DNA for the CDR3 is TGTGCCAGTAGTACACGGAACGTGAGGGGCTACACCTTC.